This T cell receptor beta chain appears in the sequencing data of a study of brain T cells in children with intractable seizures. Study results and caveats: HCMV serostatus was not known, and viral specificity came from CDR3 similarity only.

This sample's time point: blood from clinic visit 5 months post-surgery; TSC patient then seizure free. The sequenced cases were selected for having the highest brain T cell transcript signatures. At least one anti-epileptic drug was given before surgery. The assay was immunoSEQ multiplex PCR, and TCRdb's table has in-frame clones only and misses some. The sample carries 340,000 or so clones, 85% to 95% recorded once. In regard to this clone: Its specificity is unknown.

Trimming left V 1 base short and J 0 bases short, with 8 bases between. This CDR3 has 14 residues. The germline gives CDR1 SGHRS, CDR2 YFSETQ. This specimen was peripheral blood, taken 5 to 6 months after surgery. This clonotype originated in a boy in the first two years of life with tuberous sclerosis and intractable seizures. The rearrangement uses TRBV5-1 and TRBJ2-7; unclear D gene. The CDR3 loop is CASSLTESSYEQYF. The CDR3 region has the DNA TGCGCCAGCAGCTTGACTGAGAGCTCCTACGAGCAGTACTTC.